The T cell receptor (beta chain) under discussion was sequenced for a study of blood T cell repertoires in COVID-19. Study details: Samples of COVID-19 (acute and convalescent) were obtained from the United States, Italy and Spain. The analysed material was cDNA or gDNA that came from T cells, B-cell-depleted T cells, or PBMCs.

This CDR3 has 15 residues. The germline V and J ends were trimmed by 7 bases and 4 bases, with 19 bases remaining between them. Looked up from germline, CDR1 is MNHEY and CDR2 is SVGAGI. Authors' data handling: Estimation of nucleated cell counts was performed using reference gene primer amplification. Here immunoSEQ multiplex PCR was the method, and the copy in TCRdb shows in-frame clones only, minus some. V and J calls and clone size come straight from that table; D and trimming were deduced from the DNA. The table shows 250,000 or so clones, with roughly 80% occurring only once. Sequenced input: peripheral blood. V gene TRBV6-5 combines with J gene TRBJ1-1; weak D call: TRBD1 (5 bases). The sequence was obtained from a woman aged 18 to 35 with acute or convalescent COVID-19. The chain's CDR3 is CASKEVSGGSTEAFF. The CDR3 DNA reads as TGTGCCAGCAAGGAAGTGAGCGGGGGTAGCACTGAAGCTTTCTTT.